What follows are 3 T cell receptor beta chains derived from one specimen sequenced in a study of T-cell memory formation after mild COVID-19. TCRdb reprocessed the 5' RACE reads via MiXCR and lists one record per CDR3 protein. The sample carries 280,000 or so distinct CDR3 sequences, 8% to 9% recorded once. The sample taken for sequencing was PBMCs or a T cell subset sorted from them (not recorded which). These receptors all come from a man younger than 35 who had mild COVID-19 (a few samples of this study predate the infection). Cell type and time point are not known.

The gene calls are TRBV7-6 and TRBJ1-6; maybe TRBD1 (6 bases). Germline V gene data show CDR1 as SGHVS and CDR2 as FNYEAQ. V lost 5 bases and J lost 13, with 12 bases in between. The length of the CDR3 is 12 residues. The CDR3 here is CASSPEQGPLHF. CDR3 DNA: TGTGCCAGCAGCCCAGAACAGGGTCCCCTCCACTTT.

Regarding this clonotype: A single base separates this from a much larger clone, so it may be a read error. This is likely a read error, given that the CDR3 carries no conserved phenylalanine or tryptophan at its end. This chain links TRBV5-1 with TRBJ2-1; D remains ambiguous. The CDR3 is 12 residues long. With 4 bases removed from V and 9 bases from J, the gap between germline ends came to 11 bases. Germline V gives CDR1 SGHRS, CDR2 YFSETQ. The CDR3 protein is CASSLDVGEQFL. The CDR3 nucleotides read TGCGCCAGCAGCCTGGATGTCGGTGAGCAGTTCTTA.

This clonotype was seen at least ten times. The rearrangement links TRBV7-6 to TRBJ2-3; D gene unclear. Trimming took 4 bases from V and 0 from J, leaving 11 bases between them. CDR3 length equals 15 residues. CDR1 and CDR2 (germline): SGHVS, FNYEAQ. CDR3 coding DNA: TGTGCCAGCAGCTCGCCCGGGCCTAGCACAGATACGCAGTATTTT. Translation: CASSSPGPSTDTQYF.